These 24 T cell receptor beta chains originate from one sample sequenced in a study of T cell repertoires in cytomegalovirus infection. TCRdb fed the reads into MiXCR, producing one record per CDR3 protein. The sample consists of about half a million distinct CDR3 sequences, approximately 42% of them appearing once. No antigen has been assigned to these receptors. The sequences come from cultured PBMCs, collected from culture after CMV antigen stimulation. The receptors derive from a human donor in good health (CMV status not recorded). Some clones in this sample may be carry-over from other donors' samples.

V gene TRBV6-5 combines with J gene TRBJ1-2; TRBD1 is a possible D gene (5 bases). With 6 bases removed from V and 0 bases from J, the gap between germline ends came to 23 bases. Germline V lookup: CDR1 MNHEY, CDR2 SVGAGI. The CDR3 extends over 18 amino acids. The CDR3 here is CASRRPSFDSHSNYGYTF. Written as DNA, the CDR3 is TGTGCCAGCAGACGCCCGAGTTTCGACAGCCACTCTAACTATGGCTACACCTTC.

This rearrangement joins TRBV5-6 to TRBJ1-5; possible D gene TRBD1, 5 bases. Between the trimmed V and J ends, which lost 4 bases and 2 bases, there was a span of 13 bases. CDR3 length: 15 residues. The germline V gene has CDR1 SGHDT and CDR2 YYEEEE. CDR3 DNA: TGTGCCAGCAGCCCGGGACTGTTGGGCAATCAGCCCCAGCATTTT. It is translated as CASSPGLLGNQPQHF.

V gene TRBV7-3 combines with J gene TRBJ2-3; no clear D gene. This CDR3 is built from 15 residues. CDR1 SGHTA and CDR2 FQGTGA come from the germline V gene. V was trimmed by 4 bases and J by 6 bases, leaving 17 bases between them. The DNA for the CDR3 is TGTGCCAGCAGCTCCCTTGACTCCTCGATGGATACGCAGTATTTT. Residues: CASSSLDSSMDTQYF.

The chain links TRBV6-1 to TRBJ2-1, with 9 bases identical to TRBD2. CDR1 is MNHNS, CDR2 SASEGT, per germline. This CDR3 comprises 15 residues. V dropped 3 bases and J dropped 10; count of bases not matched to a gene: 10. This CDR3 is CASSDLAGLPGEQFF. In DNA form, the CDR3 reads TGTGCCAGCAGTGATCTAGCGGGACTCCCAGGGGAGCAGTTCTTC.

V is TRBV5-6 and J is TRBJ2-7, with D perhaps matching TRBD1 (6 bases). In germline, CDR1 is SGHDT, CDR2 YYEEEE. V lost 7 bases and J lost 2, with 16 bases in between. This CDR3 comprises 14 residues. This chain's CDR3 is CASREQGRPYEQYF. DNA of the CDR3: TGTGCCAGCCGGGAACAGGGACGACCCTACGAGCAGTACTTC.

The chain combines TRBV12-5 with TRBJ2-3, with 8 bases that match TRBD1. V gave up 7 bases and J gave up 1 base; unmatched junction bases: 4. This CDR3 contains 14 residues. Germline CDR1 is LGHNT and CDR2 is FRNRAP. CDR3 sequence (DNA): TGTGCTAGTGCCACAGGGGGAGGCACAGATACGCAGTATTTT. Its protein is CASATGGGTDTQYF.

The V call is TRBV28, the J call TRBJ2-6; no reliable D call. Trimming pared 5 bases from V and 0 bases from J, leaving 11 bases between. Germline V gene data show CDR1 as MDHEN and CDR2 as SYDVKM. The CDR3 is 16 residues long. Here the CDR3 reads CASSGPQNSGANVLTF. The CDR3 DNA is TGTGCCAGCAGTGGGCCCCAGAACTCTGGGGCCAACGTCCTGACTTTC. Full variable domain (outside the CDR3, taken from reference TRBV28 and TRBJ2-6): DVKVTQSSRYLVKRTGEKVFLECVQDMDHENMFWYRQDPGLGLRLIYFSYDVKMKEKGDIPEGYSVSREKKERFSLILESASTNQTSMYLCASSGPQNSGANVLTFGAGSRLTVL.

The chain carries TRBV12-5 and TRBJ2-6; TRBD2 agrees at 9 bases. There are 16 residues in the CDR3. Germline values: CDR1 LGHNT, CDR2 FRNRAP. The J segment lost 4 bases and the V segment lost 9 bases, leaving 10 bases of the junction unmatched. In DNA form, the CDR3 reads TGTGCTAGCAAGCGGGAGGTAGTGGCAGGGGCCAACGTCCTGACTTTC. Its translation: CASKREVVAGANVLTF.

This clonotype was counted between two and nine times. The CDR3 here is CASSTPSRGGWNEQFF. DNA for the CDR3: TGTGCCAGCAGCACGCCAAGCAGGGGCGGCTGGAATGAGCAGTTCTTC. The J gene is TRBJ2-1, the V gene TRBV7-9, with D possibly matching TRBD1 (6 bases). CDR3 length: 16 residues. Between the trimmed V and J ends, which lost 5 bases and 7 bases, there was a span of 21 bases. Germline CDR1 reads SEHNR; CDR2 reads FQNEAQ (reference sequence).

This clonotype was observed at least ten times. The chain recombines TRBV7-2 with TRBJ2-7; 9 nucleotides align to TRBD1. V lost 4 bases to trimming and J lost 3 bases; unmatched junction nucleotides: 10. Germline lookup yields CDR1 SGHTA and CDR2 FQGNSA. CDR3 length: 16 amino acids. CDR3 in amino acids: CASSSRLTGGVYEQYF. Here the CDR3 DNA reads TGTGCCAGCAGCTCGCGCCTGACAGGGGGGGTCTACGAGCAGTACTTC.

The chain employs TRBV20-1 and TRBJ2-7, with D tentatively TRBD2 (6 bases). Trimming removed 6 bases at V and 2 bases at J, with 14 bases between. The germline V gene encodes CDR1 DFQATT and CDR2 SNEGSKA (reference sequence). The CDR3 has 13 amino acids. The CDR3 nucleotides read TGCAGTGCCGCAGCGGGTGGGGCCTACGAGCAGTACTTC. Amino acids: CSAAAGGAYEQYF.

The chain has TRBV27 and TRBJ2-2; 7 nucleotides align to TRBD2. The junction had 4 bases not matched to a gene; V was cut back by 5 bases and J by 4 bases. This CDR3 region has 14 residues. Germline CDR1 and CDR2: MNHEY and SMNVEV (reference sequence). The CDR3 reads CASSTTSSTGELFF. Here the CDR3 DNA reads TGTGCCAGCAGTACGACTAGCAGCACCGGGGAGCTGTTTTTT.

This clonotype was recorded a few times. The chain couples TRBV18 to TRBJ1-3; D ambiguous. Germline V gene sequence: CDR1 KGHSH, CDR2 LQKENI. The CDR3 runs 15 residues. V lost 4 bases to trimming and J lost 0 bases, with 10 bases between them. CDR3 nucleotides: TGTGCCAGCTCACAGGACGGTAGCTCTGGAAACACCATATATTTT. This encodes CASSQDGSSGNTIYF.

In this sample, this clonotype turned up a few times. CDR3 coding DNA: TGTGCCAGCAGCTCTACTAGCGGGAAGACGAATGAGCAGTTCTTC. It encodes CASSSTSGKTNEQFF. The chain joins TRBV11-2 to TRBJ2-1; 10 nucleotides match TRBD2. CDR1 SGHAT and CDR2 FQNNGV come from the germline V gene. J lost 7 bases, V lost 4 bases, and 7 bases had no gene match. The CDR3 consists of 15 residues. Full variable domain (missing parts from reference TRBV11-2 and TRBJ2-1): EAGVAQSPRYKIIEKRQSVAFWCNPISGHATLYWYQQILGQGPKLLIQFQNNGVVDDSQLPKDRFSAERLKGVDSTLKIQPAKLEDSAVYLCASSSTSGKTNEQFFGPGTRLTVL.

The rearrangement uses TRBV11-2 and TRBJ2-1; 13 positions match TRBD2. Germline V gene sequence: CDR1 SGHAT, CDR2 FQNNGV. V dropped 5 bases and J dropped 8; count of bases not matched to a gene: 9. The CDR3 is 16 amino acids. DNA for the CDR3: TGTGCCAGCAGCGGGACTAGCGGGACCTTCGGCGATGAGCAGTTCTTC. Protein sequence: CASSGTSGTFGDEQFF.

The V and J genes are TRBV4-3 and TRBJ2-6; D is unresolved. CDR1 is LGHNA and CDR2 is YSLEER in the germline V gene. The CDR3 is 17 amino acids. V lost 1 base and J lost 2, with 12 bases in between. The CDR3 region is CASSQVSPSPGANVLTF. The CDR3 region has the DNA TGCGCCAGCAGCCAAGTCAGTCCCTCGCCTGGGGCCAACGTCCTGACTTTC.

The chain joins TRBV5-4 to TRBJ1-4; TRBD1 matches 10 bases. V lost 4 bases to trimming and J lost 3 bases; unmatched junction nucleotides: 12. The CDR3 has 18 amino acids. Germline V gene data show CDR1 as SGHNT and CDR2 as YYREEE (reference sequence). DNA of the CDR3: TGTGCCAGCAGCCGGACAGGGGGGAGAATCTTAGCTAATGAAAAACTGTTTTTT. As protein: CASSRTGGRILANEKLFF.

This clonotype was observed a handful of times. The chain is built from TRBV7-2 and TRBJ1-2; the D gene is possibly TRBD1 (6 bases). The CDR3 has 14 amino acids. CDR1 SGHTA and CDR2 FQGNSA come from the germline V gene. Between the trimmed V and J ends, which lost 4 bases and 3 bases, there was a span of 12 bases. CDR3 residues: CASSSQGRYYGYTF. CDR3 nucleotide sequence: TGTGCCAGCAGCTCTCAGGGGCGCTACTATGGCTACACCTTC.

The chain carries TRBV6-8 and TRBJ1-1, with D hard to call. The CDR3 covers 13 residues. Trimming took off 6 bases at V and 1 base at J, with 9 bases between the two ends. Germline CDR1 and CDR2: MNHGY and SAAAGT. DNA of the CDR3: TGTGCCAGCAGCCGGACCTCGAACACTGAAGCTTTCTTT. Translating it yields CASSRTSNTEAFF.

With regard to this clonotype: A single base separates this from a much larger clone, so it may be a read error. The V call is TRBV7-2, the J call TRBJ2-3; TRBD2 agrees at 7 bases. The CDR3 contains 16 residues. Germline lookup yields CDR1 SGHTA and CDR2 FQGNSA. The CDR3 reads CASSLVAGDTTDTLYF. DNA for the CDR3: TGTGCCAGCAGCTTAGTGGCGGGGGATACCACAGATACGCTGTATTTT.

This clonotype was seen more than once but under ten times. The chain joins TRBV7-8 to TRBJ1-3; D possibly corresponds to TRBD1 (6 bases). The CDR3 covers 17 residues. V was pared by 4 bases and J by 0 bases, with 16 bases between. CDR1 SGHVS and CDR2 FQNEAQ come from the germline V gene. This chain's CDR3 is CASSWPRDTSSGNTIYF. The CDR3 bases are TGTGCCAGCAGCTGGCCCCGGGACACGAGCTCTGGAAACACCATATATTTT.

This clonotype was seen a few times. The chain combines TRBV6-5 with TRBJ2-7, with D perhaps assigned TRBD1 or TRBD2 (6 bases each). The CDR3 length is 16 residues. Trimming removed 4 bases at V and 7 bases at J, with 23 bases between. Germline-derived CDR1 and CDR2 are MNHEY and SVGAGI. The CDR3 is CASSSSGASTGREQYF. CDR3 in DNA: TGTGCCAGCAGTTCCTCGGGAGCTTCCACAGGGAGGGAGCAGTACTTC.

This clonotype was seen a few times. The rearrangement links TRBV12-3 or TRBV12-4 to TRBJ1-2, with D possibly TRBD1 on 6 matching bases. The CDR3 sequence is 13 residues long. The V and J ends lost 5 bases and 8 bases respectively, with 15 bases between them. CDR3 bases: TGTGCCAGCAGTCCCACGGGGGGCGTCGGCTACACCTTC. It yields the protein CASSPTGGVGYTF.

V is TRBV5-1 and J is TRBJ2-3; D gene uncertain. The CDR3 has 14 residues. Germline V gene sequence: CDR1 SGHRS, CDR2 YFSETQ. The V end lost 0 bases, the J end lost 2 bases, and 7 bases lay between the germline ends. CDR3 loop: CASSLGKATDTQYF. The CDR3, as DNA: TGCGCCAGCAGCTTGGGGAAGGCCACAGATACGCAGTATTTT.